Listed here is a single TCR beta chain. This sample was included in a study of long-term antiretroviral therapy in people with HIV. CDR3 size: 15 residues. Between the trimmed V and J ends, which lost 0 bases and 9 bases, there was a span of 12 bases. CDR1 MNHNS and CDR2 SASEGT come from the germline V gene. At the survey level, the v3.0 immunoSEQ assay was run. Some clones are missing from TCRdb's copy, which holds only in-frame ones; the method was immunoSEQ multiplex PCR. This sample has roughly 21,000 clones, with 82% found just once. The TCR comes from a woman aged 30 to 39 with HIV. Sequencing used unsorted PBMCs, obtained 0.2 years after starting antiretroviral therapy. The genes are TRBV6-1 and TRBJ1-6, with D possibly being TRBD1 (5 bases). The CDR3 DNA reads TGTGCCAGCAGTGAAGCTGGGGCAAGGTCTTCACCCCTCCACTTT. Translation: CASSEAGARSSPLHF.